These T cell receptor beta chains were read from a single sample in a study of CD8+ T cells in alopecia areata. Sequencing used immunoSEQ multiplex PCR; TCRdb keeps in-frame clones, though not all of them. Of approximately 280,000 clones in the sample, 55% to 70% are singletons; the top ten hold around 1.7%. The input for sequencing was CD4+ T cells sorted from blood, taken at week 24, from a patient treated with tofacitinib. Receptors originate from a human donor with alopecia areata. Each CDR3 is given with its conserved first and last residue.

cdr3_aa	v_call
CASSSVRGQGAYEQYF	TRBV7-9
CSFSRSGKGYEQYF	TRBV29-1
CASSPPGQQDTQYF	TRBV18
CASSLSGTGVQPQHF	TRBV27
CASSLRGVSTDTQYF	TRBV7-3
CASRPGHSNTGELFF	TRBV5-4
CSTNEGTGSGELFF	TRBV29-1
CASSQERRGNTDTQYF	TRBV14
CASSYRTGPKNTEAFF	TRBV6-6
CASSQAQTTDTQYF	TRBV4-1
CASSARDRGDYGYTF	TRBV7-9
CASSQDGYTLYGYTF	TRBV4-3
CASSPRSGNEAFF	TRBV2
CASSFRQVGSRAHSPLHF	TRBV7-9
CASSRNSGGEYEKLFF	TRBV4-1
CASSPSGGPSTDTQYF	TRBV7-9
CASRGDREETQYF	TRBV2
CASSEVSEGEQFF	TRBV2
CASSFPGQGYEQYF	TRBV5-1
CASSSRQGGYTF	TRBV7-2
CASTSDLPGDNEQFF	TRBV6-5
CASGRTGSTYEQYF	TRBV27
CAWRGGYAGGEQFF	TRBV30
CASSQEDRSYTEAFF	TRBV4-2
CSVGGDFGSPLHF	TRBV29-1
CAWSLRGAGEQFF	TRBV30
CAWSVHRGHETQYF	TRBV30
CASSLSGQRGETQYF	TRBV7-9
CAWIAPGGFGSEAFF	TRBV30
CAWSRSYSTNEKLFF	TRBV30
CASSRDRRQPQHF	TRBV7-2
CASTPMGPNYGYTF	TRBV7-9
CASSPSASGGYQETQYF	TRBV5-1
CAWSLELGNTEAFF	TRBV30
CASSLMSDTQYF	TRBV5-5